Following are 14 T cell receptor beta chains from one sample sequenced in a study of T cell changes during pregnancy in multiple sclerosis. Assay used: immunoSEQ multiplex PCR; TCRdb lists only in-frame clones, some missing. The sample lists about 38,000 clones; more than 75% were seen once. This specimen was CD8+ T cells from peripheral blood mononuclear cells, taken in the third trimester of pregnancy. These receptors all stem from a female donor with multiple sclerosis, enrolled in a pregnancy study.

In this sample, this clone turned up once. V gene TRBV9 combines with J gene TRBJ2-5; D possibly corresponds to TRBD2 (5 bases). Germline V gene lookup returns CDR1 SGDLS and CDR2 YYNGEE. The CDR3 loop spans 17 amino acids. Trimming shortened V by 2 bases and J by 4 bases, and 21 bases separated the two germline ends. For the CDR3, the DNA is TGTGCCAGCAGCGTGGGAGCCTTCCCGCGAGTAGGAGAGACCCAGTACTTC. Translation: CASSVGAFPRVGETQYF.

This chain links TRBV5-5 with TRBJ2-7; D remains unclear. Germline loops: CDR1 SGHKS, CDR2 YYEKEE (reference sequence). Trimming shortened V by 1 base and J by 5 bases, and 7 bases separated the two germline ends. CDR3 length: 12 residues. Written as DNA, the CDR3 is TGTGCCAGCAGCTTGATACCGGACGAGCAGTACTTC. Amino acid sequence: CASSLIPDEQYF.

This clone was detected once. The rearrangement joins TRBV9 to TRBJ2-1; perhaps TRBD1 as D (6 bases). The CDR3 covers 17 residues. The germline gives CDR1 SGDLS, CDR2 YYNGEE. V was clipped by 4 bases and J by 6 bases, with 23 bases between them. The CDR3: CASSPLDRIDVGNEQFF. CDR3 DNA: TGTGCCAGCAGCCCCCTCGACAGGATTGATGTAGGCAATGAGCAGTTCTTC.

This sequence joins TRBV5-1 and TRBJ2-7, with TRBD1 as a possible D gene (6 bases). V was cut by 2 bases and J by 0 bases, with 12 bases left in between. The CDR3 has 15 residues. Germline assignment: CDR1 SGHRS and CDR2 YFSETQ. CDR3 protein: CASSLVRGSSYEQYF. The DNA for the CDR3 is TGCGCCAGCAGCTTAGTGAGGGGGAGCTCCTACGAGCAGTACTTC.

The chain carries TRBV2 and TRBJ2-2; a weak D match, TRBD2 (6 bases). CDR3 length equals 15 residues. In germline, CDR1 is SNHLY, CDR2 FYNNEI. Trimming left V 3 bases short and J 6 bases short, with 14 bases between. Here the CDR3 reads CASSDHRRGAGELFF. The DNA for the CDR3 is TGTGCCAGCAGTGATCACAGGAGGGGAGCCGGGGAGCTGTTTTTT.

The rearrangement joins TRBV27 to TRBJ1-1; D remains unclear. Trimming pared 3 bases from V and 3 bases from J, leaving 8 bases between. Germline V CDR1 and CDR2: MNHEY, SMNVEV (reference sequence). The CDR3 consists of 13 residues. CDR3 protein: CASSLARHTEAFF. The CDR3 region has the DNA TGTGCCAGCAGTTTGGCGAGGCACACTGAAGCTTTCTTT.

The chain links TRBV28 to TRBJ2-3; 11 nucleotides match TRBD2. From germline, CDR1 is MDHEN and CDR2 SYDVKM. V lost 3 bases, J lost 2 bases, and 7 bases stayed unmatched. This CDR3 region has 17 residues. CDR3 amino acids: CASSFPTSGGFTDTQYF. CDR3 bases: TGTGCCAGCAGTTTCCCTACTAGCGGGGGCTTCACAGATACGCAGTATTTT.

The genes are TRBV30 and TRBJ1-4; D is unresolved. The ends were cut back, 5 bases at V and 8 bases at J, with 15 bases in the middle. Germline CDR1 reads GTSNPN; CDR2 reads SVGIG (reference sequence). The CDR3 is 13 amino acids. The CDR3, as DNA: TGTGCCTGGGGAGACGGCCGGGGAGAAAAACTGTTTTTT. It specifies CAWGDGRGEKLFF. The whole variable domain, remainder taken from reference TRBV30 and TRBJ1-4, is SQTIHQWPATLVQPVGSPLSLECTVEGTSNPNLYWYRQAAGRGLQLLFYSVGIGQISSEVPQNLSASRPQDRQFILSSKKLLLSDSGFYLCAWGDGRGEKLFFGSGTQLSVL.

This clone was seen just once. The chain recombines TRBV2 with TRBJ1-5; D is undetermined. The germline gives CDR1 SNHLY, CDR2 FYNNEI. Trimming stripped 7 bases from V and 4 bases from J, with 8 bases between. The CDR3 has 12 amino acids. As DNA, the CDR3 is TGTGCCAGCAACAGTTGGAATCAGCCCCAGCATTTT. The encoded protein is CASNSWNQPQHF. Combining the CDR3 with reference TRBV2 and TRBJ1-5 gives the whole variable domain EPEVTQTPSHQVTQMGQEVILRCVPISNHLYFYWYRQILGQKVEFLVSFYNNEISEKSEIFDDQFSVERPDGSNFTLKIRSTKLEDSAMYFCASNSWNQPQHFGDGTRLSIL.

There are a few counts of this clone. The chain employs TRBV5-6 and TRBJ1-1; unclear D gene. The CDR3 consists of 15 residues. Looked up from germline, CDR1 is SGHDT and CDR2 is YYEEEE. Trimming took 3 bases from V and 5 from J, leaving 17 bases between them. The CDR3 loop reads CASSYGVRTGTEAFF. CDR3 nucleotides: TGTGCCAGCAGCTACGGCGTGAGGACTGGGACTGAAGCTTTCTTT.

The chain employs TRBV2 and TRBJ1-2, with D possibly being TRBD1 (6 bases). Germline loops: CDR1 SNHLY, CDR2 FYNNEI. Trimming cost V 3 bases and J 4 bases, with 15 bases left between them. The CDR3 runs 15 residues. The CDR3 protein is CASSELGQGFYGYTF. The CDR3 bases are TGTGCCAGCAGTGAGTTAGGCCAGGGGTTCTATGGCTACACCTTC.

The chain links TRBV2 to TRBJ2-7; possibly TRBD1 for D (5 bases). V shed 5 bases and J shed 3 bases, with 11 bases lying between them. The germline V gene has CDR1 SNHLY and CDR2 FYNNEI. The CDR3 has 13 residues. In DNA, the CDR3 is TGTGCCAGCAGTAAATTAGACAGCTACGAGCAGTACTTC. Its protein product is CASSKLDSYEQYF.

The chain is built from TRBV19 and TRBJ2-2; a weak D match, TRBD2 (6 bases). Germline lookup yields CDR1 LNHDA and CDR2 SQIVND (reference sequence). V dropped 5 bases and J dropped 6 bases, with 16 bases sitting between them. The CDR3 extends over 15 amino acids. Here the CDR3 reads CASSRGYIPPGELFF. The DNA for the CDR3 is TGTGCCAGTAGTCGGGGGTATATTCCACCCGGGGAGCTGTTTTTT.

The chain links TRBV7-3 to TRBJ2-5; 9 bases map to TRBD1. This CDR3 has 14 residues. J was trimmed by 5 bases and V by 4 bases; bases with no gene match: 5. Germline values: CDR1 SGHTA, CDR2 FQGTGA. CDR3 in amino acids: CASSSTGGAETQYF. For the CDR3, the DNA is TGTGCCAGCAGCTCCACAGGGGGCGCGGAGACCCAGTACTTC. Filled out from reference TRBV7-3 and TRBJ2-5, the complete variable domain reads GAGVSQTPSNKVTEKGKYVELRCDPISGHTALYWYRQSLGQGPEFLIYFQGTGAADDSGLPNDRFFAVRPEGSVSTLKIQRTERGDSAVYLCASSSTGGAETQYFGPGTRLLVL.